What follows are 29 T cell receptor beta chains derived from one specimen sequenced in a study of CD8+CD57+ T cells in acquired aplastic anemia (dated by TCRdb to the late 2010s). Sequencing relied on an Illumina HiSeq 2000. Profiling of TCR beta VDJ combinations and CDR3 sequences used genomic DNA as the template. The public reads were reprocessed in TCRdb via fastp at Q25 and MiXCR, keeping in-frame beta chains. Here each entry gathers all rows of one CDR3 protein and keeps the most common genes and DNA. The sample table holds roughly 170,000 distinct CDR3 sequences, of which approximately 60% were seen once. The ten largest clonotypes hold less than 55% of the sample. Sequencing was performed on sorted CD4+, CD8+, or CD8+CD57+ T cells (not recorded which) from PBMCs. The receptors come from a human donor in good health.

This clonotype was found many times. The genes are TRBV6-6 and TRBJ1-2; 8 positions match TRBD1. V was clipped by 2 bases and J by 6 bases; unmatched bases: 11. The germline gives CDR1 MNHNY, CDR2 SVGAGI (reference sequence). This CDR3 spans 16 amino acids. The CDR3 region is CASSYDRAGGMDGYTF. The CDR3 DNA reads TGTGCCAGCAGTTACGATCGGGCAGGGGGCATGGATGGCTACACCTTC.

V gene TRBV10-3 combines with J gene TRBJ2-1, with D perhaps matching TRBD2 (5 bases). Trimming removed 4 bases from V and 4 bases from J, with 17 bases in between. CDR3 length equals 16 residues. Germline V gene data show CDR1 as ENHRY and CDR2 as SYGVKD. CDR3 protein: CAISVSRGRRYNEQFF. For the CDR3, the DNA is TGTGCCATCAGTGTGAGCAGAGGGAGAAGATACAATGAGCAGTTCTTC.

The chain joins TRBV7-2 to TRBJ1-1; D call uncertain. This CDR3 has 14 amino acids. Germline V CDR1 and CDR2: SGHTA, FQGNSA. The ends were cut back, 6 bases at V and 5 bases at J, with 16 bases in the middle. In DNA form, the CDR3 reads TGTGCCAGCAGTCGTGGCTCCGGCGGGACTGAAGCTTTCTTT. The encoded protein is CASSRGSGGTEAFF. Supplemented by reference TRBV7-2 and TRBJ1-1, the full variable domain reads GAGVSQSPSNKVTEKGKDVELRCDPISGHTALYWYRQSLGQGLEFLIYFQGNSAPDKSGLPSDRFSAERTGGSVSTLTIQRTQQEDSAVYLCASSRGSGGTEAFFGQGTRLTVV.

This clonotype appeared many times. V is TRBV20-1 and J is TRBJ2-7, with a tentative D call TRBD1 (5 bases). V was shortened by 7 bases and J by 4 bases, with 11 bases between the two germline ends. The CDR3 has 11 residues. The V gene's germline CDR1 is DFQATT and CDR2 SNEGSKA (reference sequence). This chain's CDR3 is CSVDPGYEQYF. The CDR3 nucleotides are TGCAGTGTCGATCCAGGGTACGAGCAGTACTTC.

There are many counts of this clonotype. The chain employs TRBV4-1 and TRBJ2-7, with unresolved D. CDR3 length: 12 residues. The V end was cut by 4 bases, the J end by 4 bases, with 8 bases between. The V gene's germline CDR1 is MGHRA and CDR2 YSYEKL. CDR3 protein: CASSRVGYEQYF. The DNA of the CDR3 is TGCGCCAGCAGCCGAGTGGGATACGAGCAGTACTTC.

The rearrangement links TRBV9 to TRBJ2-1; D might be TRBD2 (7 bases). Germline V gene data show CDR1 as SGDLS and CDR2 as YYNGEE. V was trimmed by 7 bases and J by 0 bases, leaving 8 bases between them. CDR3 length: 13 amino acids. CDR3 bases: TGTGCCAGCGGGGGGGCCTCCTACAATGAGCAGTTCTTC. This gives the protein CASGGASYNEQFF. The whole variable domain, filled in from reference TRBV9 and TRBJ2-1, reads DSGVTQTPKHLITATGQRVTLRCSPRSGDLSVYWYQQSLDQGLQFLIQYYNGEERAKGNILERFSAQQFPDLHSELNLSSLELGDSALYFCASGGASYNEQFFGPGTRLTVL.

V and J are TRBV24-1 and TRBJ2-1; either TRBD1 or TRBD2 may fit D (5 bases each). CDR1 KGHDR and CDR2 SFDVKD come from the germline V gene. This CDR3 is 17 amino acids long. The V gene lost 2 bases and the J gene lost 6 bases, with 19 bases spanning the gap. The CDR3 DNA follows: TGTGCCACCAGTGATTGGGTTTGGGACCGCCAGGGCAATGAGCAGTTCTTC. Its translation: CATSDWVWDRQGNEQFF.

The rearrangement links TRBV10-3 to TRBJ2-1; 9 bases map to TRBD1. Losses at the gene ends were 1 base for V and 4 bases for J; bases not matched to a gene: 5. Per germline, CDR1 ENHRY and CDR2 SYGVKD. The CDR3 is 16 residues long. The CDR3 region has the DNA TGTGCCATCAGTGAGTGGACAGGGGCTGAGTACAATGAGCAGTTCTTC. Translation: CAISEWTGAEYNEQFF.

The chain combines TRBV15 with TRBJ2-3; possible D gene TRBD2, 6 bases. The CDR3 has 16 residues. The germline CDR1 and CDR2 sequences are LNHNV and YYDKDF (reference sequence). With 2 bases removed from V and 0 bases from J, the gap between germline ends came to 12 bases. The CDR3 loop reads CATSRNFAGSTDTQYF. As DNA, the CDR3 is TGTGCCACCAGCAGAAACTTCGCGGGAAGCACAGATACGCAGTATTTT.

V gene TRBV2 combines with J gene TRBJ1-1; D remains unclear. The CDR3 sequence is 10 residues long. V shed 4 bases and J shed 11 bases, with 8 bases lying between them. CDR1 and CDR2 from the germline V gene are SNHLY and FYNNEI. This chain's CDR3 is CASSVVDAFF. CDR3 sequence (DNA): TGTGCCAGCAGTGTTGTGGACGCTTTCTTT.

The chain links TRBV20-1 to TRBJ1-6; 7 positions match TRBD1. This CDR3 comprises 16 residues. Germline CDR1 and CDR2: DFQATT and SNEGSKA (reference sequence). The V gene end was trimmed by 4 bases and the J gene end by 7 bases; junction bases not matched to a gene: 13. CDR3 nucleotide sequence: TGCAGTGCTATAGAGAAGACAGGGTGGTGGAATTCACCCCTCCACTTT. Translating it yields CSAIEKTGWWNSPLHF.

A few counts support this clonotype. The V gene is TRBV3-1, the J gene TRBJ1-1; TRBD1 might be the D (6 bases). This CDR3 comprises 18 residues. V shed 1 base and J shed 5 bases, with 23 bases lying between them. Germline values: CDR1 LGHDT, CDR2 YNNKEL (reference sequence). In DNA form, the CDR3 reads TGTGCCAGCAGCCAAGCGAGGGGGAGTGGGGACACGAGTACTGAAGCTTTCTTT. Amino acids: CASSQARGSGDTSTEAFF.

The chain uses TRBV19 and TRBJ2-5; 11 positions agree with TRBD1. CDR1 and CDR2 (germline): LNHDA, SQIVND (reference sequence). J lost 5 bases, V lost 8 bases, and 7 bases had no gene match. CDR3 length: 14 residues. CDR3 sequence: CASGGQGAGETQYF. In DNA form, the CDR3 reads TGTGCCAGTGGCGGACAGGGGGCAGGGGAGACCCAGTACTTC.

This chain links TRBV20-1 with TRBJ1-5; TRBD1 matches 8 bases. The CDR3 spans 15 residues. V shed 1 base, J shed 2 bases, and the junction held 4 bases outside the gene matches. Germline V gene sequence: CDR1 DFQATT, CDR2 SNEGSKA (reference sequence). CDR3 sequence: CSARAGGRGNQPQHF. In nucleotides, the CDR3 is TGCAGTGCTAGAGCAGGGGGCAGGGGCAATCAGCCCCAGCATTTT.

The chain's CDR3 is CSATTTGVSTDTQYF. CDR3 DNA: TGCAGTGCCACTACCACAGGGGTTAGCACAGATACGCAGTATTTT. The genes are TRBV20-1 and TRBJ2-3; the match to TRBD1 covers 7 bases. Germline V gene sequence: CDR1 DFQATT, CDR2 SNEGSKA (reference sequence). V lost 6 bases and J lost 0; bases outside the gene matches: 9. CDR3 length: 15 residues.

This clonotype was seen ten or more times. The CDR3 DNA reads as TGCGCCAGCAACGAGGGGGGCTCGGACATTCAGTACTTC. Protein sequence: CASNEGGSDIQYF. The genes are TRBV5-1 and TRBJ2-4; the D gene could be TRBD1 or TRBD2 (6 bases each). The CDR3 has 13 residues. V was cut by 6 bases and J by 8 bases, with 15 bases left in between. Germline CDR1 and CDR2: SGHRS and YFSETQ.

This clonotype is a singleton in its sample. The chain is built from TRBV10-3 and TRBJ2-2; no clear D gene. Between the trimmed V and J ends, which lost 5 bases and 5 bases, there was a span of 9 bases. This CDR3 has 13 amino acids. Germline V lookup: CDR1 ENHRY, CDR2 SYGVKD. The CDR3 region has the DNA TGTGCCATCAGTAGCCTGAGGACCGGGGAGCTGTTTTTT. Protein product: CAISSLRTGELFF.

The chain combines TRBV4-1 with TRBJ1-3; D is ambiguous. The CDR3 totals 19 residues. Germline V gene lookup returns CDR1 MGHRA and CDR2 YSYEKL. The ends were cut back, 3 bases at V and 0 bases at J, with 21 bases in the middle. This chain's CDR3 is CASSQLPSGSQASGNTIYF. The CDR3 bases are TGCGCCAGCAGCCAGCTCCCAAGCGGGTCTCAAGCCTCTGGAAACACCATATATTTT.

Ten or more counts support this clonotype. This rearrangement joins TRBV7-8 to TRBJ1-4; D unresolved. Trimming shortened V by 5 bases and J by 0 bases, and 7 bases separated the two germline ends. The CDR3 runs 14 residues. Germline V gene sequence: CDR1 SGHVS, CDR2 FQNEAQ. CDR3 loop: CASSPVATNEKLFF. CDR3 DNA sequence: TGTGCCAGCAGCCCAGTAGCAACTAATGAAAAACTGTTTTTT.

This clonotype came up many times. The chain couples TRBV4-1 to TRBJ2-3; possible D gene TRBD1, 5 bases. Looked up from germline, CDR1 is MGHRA and CDR2 is YSYEKL. Trimming cost V 0 bases and J 6 bases, with 16 bases left between them. This CDR3 has 16 residues. CDR3 DNA sequence: TGCGCCAGCAGCCAAGAAGGGCTGGCAGGGTGGGATACGCAGTATTTT. It specifies CASSQEGLAGWDTQYF.

The chain has TRBV20-1 and TRBJ2-4, with TRBD1 matching 7 bases. This CDR3 has 11 amino acids. Germline V CDR1 and CDR2: DFQATT, SNEGSKA (reference sequence). Germline trimming cut 7 bases from V and 5 bases from J; bases unmatched to any gene: 2. The CDR3 sequence is CSGQGQNIQYF. The DNA for the CDR3 is TGCAGTGGACAGGGCCAAAACATTCAGTACTTC.

This chain uses TRBV6-2 or TRBV6-3 with TRBJ2-7, with D perhaps TRBD2 (6 bases). Trimming pared 7 bases from V and 3 bases from J, leaving 16 bases between. The CDR3 covers 14 residues. Germline lookup yields CDR1 MNHEY and CDR2 SVGEGT. CDR3 nucleotide sequence: TGTGCCAGCAAGCGGCAGGAGGGTGGCTACGAGCAGTACTTC. As protein: CASKRQEGGYEQYF.

This chain joins TRBV7-9 and TRBJ2-1; D unresolved. The germline V gene encodes CDR1 SEHNR and CDR2 FQNEAQ (reference sequence). The CDR3 is made up of 13 amino acids. Trimming removed 1 base at V and 3 bases at J, with 4 bases between. The DNA for the CDR3 is TGTGCCAGCAGCTTAGTCTACTACAATGAGCAGTTCTTC. This codes for CASSLVYYNEQFF.

J is TRBJ2-3 and V is TRBV9, with TRBD2 identical over 9 bases. V lost 0 bases and J lost 5; bases outside the gene matches: 4. The CDR3 covers 15 residues. Germline CDR1 and CDR2: SGDLS and YYNGEE. This chain's CDR3 is CASSVAGSGGDTQYF. The CDR3 DNA reads as TGTGCCAGCAGCGTAGCAGGTAGCGGGGGAGATACGCAGTATTTT. Variable domain in full (rest from reference TRBV9 and TRBJ2-3): DSGVTQTPKHLITATGQRVTLRCSPRSGDLSVYWYQQSLDQGLQFLIQYYNGEERAKGNILERFSAQQFPDLHSELNLSSLELGDSALYFCASSVAGSGGDTQYFGPGTRLTVL.

This chain links TRBV7-4 with TRBJ1-5, with unresolved D. The germline V and J ends were trimmed by 1 base and 7 bases, with 11 bases remaining between them. The CDR3 runs to 14 residues. CDR1 is SGHVT and CDR2 is SQSDAQ in the germline V gene. CDR3 bases: TGTGCCAGCAGCTTAGGTTCGGGCGGGCAGCCCCAGCATTTT. Protein sequence: CASSLGSGGQPQHF. Drawing the rest from reference TRBV7-4 and TRBJ1-5, the complete variable domain is GAGVSQSPRYKVAKRGRDVALRCDSISGHVTLYWYRQTLGQGSEVLTYSQSDAQRDKSGRPSGRFSAERPERSVSTLKIQRTEQGDSAVYLCASSLGSGGQPQHFGDGTRLSIL.

The V and J genes are TRBV24-1 and TRBJ2-1, with D tentatively TRBD2 (6 bases). V was pared by 4 bases and J by 8 bases, with 11 bases between. There are 13 residues in the CDR3. Germline CDR1 is KGHDR and CDR2 is SFDVKD. CDR3 nucleotide sequence: TGTGCCACCAGTGAGCGGGACTTCTATGAGCAGTTCTTC. It yields the protein CATSERDFYEQFF.

The chain is built from TRBV4-1 and TRBJ2-3; D possibly corresponds to TRBD2 (5 bases). The CDR3 contains 14 residues. Germline-derived CDR1 and CDR2 are MGHRA and YSYEKL. V was pared by 0 bases and J by 11 bases, with 15 bases between. CDR3 bases: TGCGCCAGCAGCCAAGATGACTTCTGGGCGGGGCAGTATTTT. Amino acid sequence: CASSQDDFWAGQYF.

In its sample, this clonotype was seen a few times. The chain is built from TRBV10-3 and TRBJ1-5; 8 nucleotides match TRBD1. Germline V gene sequence: CDR1 ENHRY, CDR2 SYGVKD. V lost 6 bases to trimming and J lost 4 bases; unmatched junction nucleotides: 5. CDR3 size: 14 residues. This CDR3 reads CAISPGQGNQPQHF. The DNA for the CDR3 is TGTGCCATCAGCCCCGGACAGGGAAATCAGCCCCAGCATTTT.

The J gene is TRBJ2-2, the V gene TRBV9; D gene ambiguous. Trimming removed 6 bases from V and 6 bases from J, with 6 bases in between. This CDR3 is built from 11 residues. The germline CDR1 and CDR2 sequences are SGDLS and YYNGEE. The CDR3 spells CASKNPGELFF. The CDR3 bases are TGTGCCAGCAAAAATCCCGGGGAGCTGTTTTTT.